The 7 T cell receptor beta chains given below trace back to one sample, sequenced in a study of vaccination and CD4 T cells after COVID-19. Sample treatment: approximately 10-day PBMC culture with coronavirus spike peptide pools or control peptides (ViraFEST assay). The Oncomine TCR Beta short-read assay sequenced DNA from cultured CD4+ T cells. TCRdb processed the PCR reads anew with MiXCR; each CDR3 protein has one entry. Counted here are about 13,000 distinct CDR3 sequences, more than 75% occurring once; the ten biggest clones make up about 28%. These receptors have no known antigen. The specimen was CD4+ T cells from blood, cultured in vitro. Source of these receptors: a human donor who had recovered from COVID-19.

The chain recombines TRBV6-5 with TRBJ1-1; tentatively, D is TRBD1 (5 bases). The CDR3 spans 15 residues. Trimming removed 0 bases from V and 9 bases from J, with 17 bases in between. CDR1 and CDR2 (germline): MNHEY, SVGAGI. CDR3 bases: TGTGCCAGCAGTTACTCAATGGGGGGGACGTACAAAGCTTTCTTT. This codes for CASSYSMGGTYKAFF.

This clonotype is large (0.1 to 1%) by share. The CDR3 loop is CSAPGRGVTGRGFGTQHF. In DNA, the CDR3 is TGCAGTGCCCCGGGTAGAGGGGTGACAGGTAGAGGCTTCGGCACCCAGCATTTT. The chain links TRBV20-1 to TRBJ1-5; D perhaps matches TRBD1 (6 bases). Germline lookup yields CDR1 DFQATT and CDR2 SNEGSKA (reference sequence). The CDR3 covers 18 residues. Trimming took 6 bases from V and 11 from J, leaving 35 bases between them.

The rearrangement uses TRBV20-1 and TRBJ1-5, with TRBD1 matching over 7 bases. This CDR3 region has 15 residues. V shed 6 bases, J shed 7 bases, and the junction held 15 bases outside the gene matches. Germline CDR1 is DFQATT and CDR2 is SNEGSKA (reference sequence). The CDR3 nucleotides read TGCAGTGCCCCTGGGGGCAGGGGGTTTTCGCAGCCCCAGCATTTT. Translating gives CSAPGGRGFSQPQHF.

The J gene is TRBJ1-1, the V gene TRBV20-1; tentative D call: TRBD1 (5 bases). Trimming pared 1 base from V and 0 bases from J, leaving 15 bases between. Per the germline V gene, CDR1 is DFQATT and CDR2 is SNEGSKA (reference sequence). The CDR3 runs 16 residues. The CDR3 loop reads CSARVAFRAMNTEAFF. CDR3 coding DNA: TGCAGTGCTAGAGTCGCTTTCAGGGCGATGAACACTGAAGCTTTCTTT.

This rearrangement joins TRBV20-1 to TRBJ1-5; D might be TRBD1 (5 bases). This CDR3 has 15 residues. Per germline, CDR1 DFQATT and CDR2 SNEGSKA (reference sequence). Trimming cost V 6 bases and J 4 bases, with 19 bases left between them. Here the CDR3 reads CSANTPTVPNQPQHF. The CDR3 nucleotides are TGCAGTGCCAATACACCGACAGTCCCAAATCAGCCCCAGCATTTT.

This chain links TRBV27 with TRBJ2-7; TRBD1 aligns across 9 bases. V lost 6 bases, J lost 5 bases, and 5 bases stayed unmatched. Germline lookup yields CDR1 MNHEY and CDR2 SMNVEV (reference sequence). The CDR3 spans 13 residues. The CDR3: CASRTDRGHEQYF. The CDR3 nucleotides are TGTGCCAGCAGAACGGACAGGGGCCACGAGCAGTACTTC.

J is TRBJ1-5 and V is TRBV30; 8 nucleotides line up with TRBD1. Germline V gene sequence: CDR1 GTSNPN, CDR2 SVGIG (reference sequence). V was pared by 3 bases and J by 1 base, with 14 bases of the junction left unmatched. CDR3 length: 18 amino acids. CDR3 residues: CAWSTEWTGSSSNQPQHF. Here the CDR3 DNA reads TGTGCCTGGAGCACAGAGTGGACAGGGTCATCGAGCAATCAGCCCCAGCATTTT.